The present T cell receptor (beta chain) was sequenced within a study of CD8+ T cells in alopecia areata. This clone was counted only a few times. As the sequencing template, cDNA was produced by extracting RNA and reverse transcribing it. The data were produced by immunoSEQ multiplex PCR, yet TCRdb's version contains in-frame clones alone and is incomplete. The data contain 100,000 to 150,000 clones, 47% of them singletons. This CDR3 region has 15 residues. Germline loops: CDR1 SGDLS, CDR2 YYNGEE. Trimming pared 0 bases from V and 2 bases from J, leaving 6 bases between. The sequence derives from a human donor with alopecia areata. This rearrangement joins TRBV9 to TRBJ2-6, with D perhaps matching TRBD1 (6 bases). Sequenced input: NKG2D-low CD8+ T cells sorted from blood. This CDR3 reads CASSVAGAGANVLTF. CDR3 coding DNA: TGTGCCAGCAGCGTAGCAGGGGCTGGGGCCAACGTCCTGACTTTC.